The TCR beta chain under discussion was sequenced for a study of blood T cell repertoires in COVID-19. At the level of the study: Samples of COVID-19 (acute and convalescent) were obtained from the United States, Italy and Spain. T cells, B-cell-depleted T cells, or PBMCs supplied cDNA or gDNA.

This CDR3 comprises 14 residues. Germline values: CDR1 DFQATT, CDR2 SNEGSKA (reference sequence). With 3 bases removed from V and 0 bases from J, the gap between germline ends came to 11 bases. Authors' analysis steps: Reference gene primer amplification gave estimated nucleated cell counts. The data were produced by immunoSEQ multiplex PCR, yet TCRdb's version contains in-frame clones alone and is incomplete. For V, J and clone size, that table is used; D and trimming come from the DNA. The table includes approximately 90,000 clones, more than 75% detected once. The receptor was derived from a human donor with acute or convalescent COVID-19. The donor label of this sample is uncertain. The chain links TRBV20-1 to TRBJ1-1; TRBD1 might be the D (5 bases). Sample: peripheral blood. The CDR3 DNA reads TGCAGTGCTAGTATGGGGCCTTTGAACACTGAAGCTTTCTTT. Its translation: CSASMGPLNTEAFF.